This entry concerns a single T cell receptor beta chain. The donor cohort consisted entirely of Caucasian adults residing in Nashville, Tennessee. The split of CD4+ cells yielded CD45RA+ naive and CD45RA-negative memory subsets. The data are from a study of shared clonotypes between healthy human individuals. As for the study in general: Plates per donor: three CD4 naive, three CD4 memory, two CD8 naive, one CD8 memory.

Per the authors' pipeline: ImmunoSEQ junction-only sequences lacked quality scores, so their filtering differed. Only in-frame clones appear in the TCRdb table, and some are missing; sequencing was by immunoSEQ multiplex PCR. From that table come the V and J calls and clone size; the DNA was used to work out D and trimming. Of about 1 million clones detected, about 75% appear once; the ten largest clones hold about 1.5%. This TCR derives from a man younger than 35 in good health. Material: memory CD4+ T cells sorted from blood. This sample's subset: CD45RA-negative fraction.

As DNA, the CDR3 is TGTGCCAGCAGCTTGGGATTCAGCACAGATACGCAGTATTTT. It translates to CASSLGFSTDTQYF. V usage is TRBV7-3 and J usage is TRBJ2-3, with D uncertain. Trimming stripped 3 bases from V and 0 bases from J, with 7 bases between. This CDR3 has 14 amino acids. Germline lookup yields CDR1 SGHTA and CDR2 FQGTGA. Full variable domain (rest looked up from reference TRBV7-3 and TRBJ2-3): GAGVSQTPSNKVTEKGKYVELRCDPISGHTALYWYRQSLGQGPEFLIYFQGTGAADDSGLPNDRFFAVRPEGSVSTLKIQRTERGDSAVYLCASSLGFSTDTQYFGPGTRLTVL.